The clone carrying this TCR beta chain was recorded at least ten times. Its antigen is unidentified. From around 0.4 ug of RNA, a library with molecular barcoded alpha/delta and beta/gamma adaptors was made. In TCRdb, the reads were re-called with MiXCR into one record per CDR3 protein. The data show under 150,000 distinct CDR3 sequences, about 12% seen once. These data are taken from a study of read filtering for tumor transcriptome and immune sequencing. The overall study: Patients were approximately 17 male and some 15 female, mean age approximately 70 years, range about 40 to 85. TCR-mapped reads were about 3.5 to 10.27 million with IR-seq versus roughly 75 to 1,400 with RNA-seq.

Between the trimmed V and J ends, which lost 2 bases and 6 bases, there was a span of 14 bases. Germline V lookup: CDR1 MNHEY, CDR2 SVGAGI. The CDR3 spans 15 residues. General study results and limits: Dropping single-read clonotypes raised IR-seq and RNA-seq shared-clonotype correlation. Around 85% of IR-seq clonotypes had one read, totaling about 4% of reads; RNA-seq: around 77% and 45%.

Material: a population of CD138-negative cells sorted from bone marrow. The sequence was obtained from a donor aged 40 or older with multiple myeloma. This chain joins TRBV6-5 and TRBJ1-5, with D maybe TRBD1 (5 bases). CDR3 nucleotide sequence: TGTGCCAGCAGTTACGGGACTGGGGGGGGTCAGCCCCAGCATTTT. Residues: CASSYGTGGGQPQHF.